These T cell receptor beta chains were read from a single sample in a study of OX40 agonist ivuxolimab in advanced cancers. Produced via immunoSEQ multiplex PCR; TCRdb's table is partial and in-frame only. Of more than 85,000 clones in the sample, roughly 91% were seen once. This material consisted of CD4+ or CD8+ T cells sorted from blood, taken in a trial of the OX40 agonist ivuxolimab. These receptors were collected from an adult with an advanced solid tumor such as melanoma, head and neck, liver or kidney cancer. Both conserved end residues are part of each CDR3. Fields, in order: V gene, clone size, D gene, J gene, CDR3 protein, CDR3 DNA. The D gene is left open where the match is weak. The listing skips clone size in some rows; elsewhere it reads once, few, many or a size class.

V gene: TRBV6-5; clone size: few; D gene: .; J gene: TRBJ1-4; CDR3 protein: CASRRKANEKLFF; CDR3 DNA: TGTGCCAGCAGACGGAAAGCTAATGAAAAACTGTTTTTT
V gene: TRBV10-2; clone size: .; D gene: .; J gene: TRBJ2-5; CDR3 protein: CASSEGWGPGQETQYF; CDR3 DNA: TGCGCCAGCAGTGAGGGATGGGGCCCCGGTCAAGAGACCCAGTACTTC
V gene: TRBV5-4; clone size: .; D gene: .; J gene: TRBJ2-3; CDR3 protein: CASSLRATSSTDTQYF; CDR3 DNA: TGTGCCAGCAGCTTGCGAGCGACCTCTAGCACAGATACGCAGTATTTT
V gene: TRBV11-2; clone size: .; D gene: .; J gene: TRBJ2-2; CDR3 protein: CASSLGGALNTGELFF; CDR3 DNA: TGTGCCAGCAGCTTAGGGGGAGCCCTGAACACCGGGGAGCTGTTTTTT
V gene: TRBV27; clone size: .; D gene: .; J gene: TRBJ1-6; CDR3 protein: CASSLSRIANSPLHF; CDR3 DNA: TGTGCCAGCAGTTTATCTAGGATTGCTAATTCACCCCTCCACTTT
V gene: TRBV28; clone size: few; D gene: .; J gene: TRBJ1-4; CDR3 protein: CASSGGGSSNEKLFF; CDR3 DNA: TGTGCCAGCAGCGGGGGGGGCAGTTCTAATGAAAAACTGTTTTTT
V gene: TRBV10-3; clone size: .; D gene: .; J gene: TRBJ2-3; CDR3 protein: CAISAGGAGTDTQYF; CDR3 DNA: TGTGCCATCAGTGCGGGGGGCGCGGGCACAGATACGCAGTATTTT
V gene: TRBV7-2; clone size: .; D gene: .; J gene: TRBJ2-1; CDR3 protein: CASSLIGAQFF; CDR3 DNA: TGTGCCAGCAGCCTCATCGGCGCGCAGTTCTTC
V gene: TRBV7-2; clone size: .; D gene: .; J gene: TRBJ2-3; CDR3 protein: CASSFKSGGSDTQYF; CDR3 DNA: TGTGCCAGCAGCTTTAAGTCGGGGGGCTCAGATACGCAGTATTTT
V gene: TRBV27; clone size: .; D gene: TRBD1; J gene: TRBJ2-5; CDR3 protein: CASSPHYRDSRETQYF; CDR3 DNA: TGTGCCAGCAGTCCACATTACCGGGACAGTAGGGAGACCCAGTACTTC
V gene: TRBV5-4; clone size: once; D gene: TRBD1; J gene: TRBJ2-1; CDR3 protein: CASSPSRQGRNEQFF; CDR3 DNA: TGTGCCAGCAGCCCATCGAGACAGGGACGGAATGAGCAGTTCTTC
V gene: TRBV6-5; clone size: .; D gene: TRBD2; J gene: TRBJ2-2; CDR3 protein: CASSYLAGDTGELFF; CDR3 DNA: TGTGCCAGCAGTTACCTAGCGGGAGACACCGGGGAGCTGTTTTTT